A single sample gave rise to the 22 T cell receptor beta chains below, sequenced in a study of Ad26.COV2.S vaccination and SARS-CoV-2 variants. Treatment given: about 20 received Ad26.COV2.S at low or high dose, single or two shots; several received placebo; per-sample allocation not given. Sampling took place 63 days after the first vaccine or placebo injection. The protocol was immunoSEQ multiplex PCR, while the TCRdb copy is restricted to in-frame clones and leaves out a portion. The profile shows roughly 350,000 clones, roughly 90% of them singletons. The source was peripheral blood, collected in a trial of Ad26.COV2.S vaccine versus placebo. The receptors here all came from a person aged 18 to 65 who received the Ad26.COV2.S COVID-19 vaccine or a placebo.

The chain uses TRBV4-2 and TRBJ1-4; D might be TRBD1 (5 bases). The germline CDR1 and CDR2 sequences are LGHNA and YNFKEQ. The CDR3 extends over 18 amino acids. Trimming left V 0 bases short and J 8 bases short, with 22 bases between. The CDR3 loop reads CASSQDQGVQRAEEKLFF. CDR3 DNA sequence: TGTGCCAGCAGCCAAGACCAAGGGGTACAGAGAGCGGAAGAAAAACTGTTTTTT.

This clone was counted a single time. V usage is TRBV5-4 and J usage is TRBJ2-3; D not resolved. This CDR3 contains 13 residues. V shed 0 bases and J shed 3 bases, with 5 bases lying between them. Germline CDR1 SGHNT, CDR2 YYREEE (reference sequence). This CDR3 reads CASSLAGTDTQYF. The CDR3 bases are TGTGCCAGCAGCTTGGCCGGGACAGATACGCAGTATTTT.

In this sample, this clone turned up a few times. The chain is built from TRBV6-6 and TRBJ1-2; D ambiguous. V was shortened by 0 bases and J by 6 bases, with 2 bases between the two germline ends. Germline CDR1 is MNHNY and CDR2 is SVGAGI (reference sequence). This CDR3 comprises 11 residues. Here the CDR3 reads CASSYSDGYTF. Here the CDR3 DNA reads TGTGCCAGCAGTTACTCAGATGGCTACACCTTC.

This chain joins TRBV5-4 and TRBJ1-1, with D perhaps matching TRBD1 (5 bases). The CDR3 spans 16 residues. Germline V gives CDR1 SGHNT, CDR2 YYREEE (reference sequence). V was clipped by 3 bases and J by 0 bases, with 15 bases between them. The CDR3 DNA reads TGTGCCAGCAGCTCGGGACGGTCTACTATGAACACTGAAGCTTTCTTT. Translation gives CASSSGRSTMNTEAFF. The full variable domain, its missing parts supplied by reference TRBV5-4 and TRBJ1-1, is ETGVTQSPTHLIKTRGQQVTLRCSSQSGHNTVSWYQQALGQGPQFIFQYYREEENGRGNFPPRFSGLQFPNYSSELNVNALELDDSALYLCASSSGRSTMNTEAFFGQGTRLTVV.

V is TRBV5-4 and J is TRBJ2-5, with D perhaps TRBD1 (5 bases). The germline V gene encodes CDR1 SGHNT and CDR2 YYREEE (reference sequence). The length of the CDR3 is 14 residues. V was pared by 2 bases and J by 0 bases, with 8 bases between. CDR3 nucleotide sequence: TGTGCCAGCAGCTTACAGGAGAACCAAGAGACCCAGTACTTC. Translated, it gives CASSLQENQETQYF.

The chain employs TRBV3-1 (or the pseudogene TRBV3-2) and TRBJ1-1; D not resolved. The CDR3 is made up of 14 amino acids. V was trimmed by 0 bases and J by 3 bases, leaving 8 bases between them. Germline lookup yields CDR1 LGHDT and CDR2 YNNKEL (reference sequence). The CDR3 DNA reads TGTGCCAGCAGCCAAGAAAGGTTGGACACTGAAGCTTTCTTT. This translates into CASSQERLDTEAFF.

As DNA, the CDR3 is TGTGCCATCAGCCCGGGACAGGCGGAAAATGGCTACACCTTC. Translation gives CAISPGQAENGYTF. V usage is TRBV10-3 and J usage is TRBJ1-2; 8 nucleotides line up with TRBD1. The CDR3 spans 14 residues. Trimming cost V 6 bases and J 6 bases; bases outside gene matches: 9. The germline V gene has CDR1 ENHRY and CDR2 SYGVKD.

The chain links TRBV5-4 to TRBJ1-2, with D possibly matching TRBD1 (6 bases). Germline CDR1 SGHNT, CDR2 YYREEE (reference sequence). The ends were cut back, 4 bases at V and 7 bases at J, with 29 bases in the middle. This CDR3 contains 18 residues. CDR3 nucleotides: TGTGCCAGCAGCGTTTCATTACTGGGGGGCGATAGTCGGGGTGGCTACACCTTC. This gives the protein CASSVSLLGGDSRGGYTF.

The rearrangement uses TRBV27 and TRBJ2-7, with 8 bases fitting TRBD1. Per germline, CDR1 MNHEY and CDR2 SMNVEV (reference sequence). The CDR3 is 16 residues long. Trimming took 2 bases from V and 4 from J; bases not matched to a gene: 10. CDR3 bases: TGTGCCAGCAGTTTAACTGCCGGGACAGGAGTTTACGAGCAGTACTTC. This codes for CASSLTAGTGVYEQYF.

This chain uses TRBV7-8 with TRBJ1-2; D remains unclear. The CDR3 runs 14 residues. Germline values: CDR1 SGHVS, CDR2 FQNEAQ. Trimming cost V 2 bases and J 3 bases, with 10 bases left between them. Written as DNA, the CDR3 is TGTGCCAGCAGCTTACTAGATGGAGACTATGGCTACACCTTC. It specifies CASSLLDGDYGYTF.

The chain couples TRBV7-2 to TRBJ1-5; possibly TRBD1 for D (6 bases). The CDR3 contains 15 residues. The ends were cut back, 0 bases at V and 2 bases at J, with 8 bases in the middle. The germline V gene has CDR1 SGHTA and CDR2 FQGNSA. The DNA of the CDR3 is TGTGCCAGCAGCTTAGCGGGGGCTGGCAATCAGCCCCAGCATTTT. Translation: CASSLAGAGNQPQHF.

V and J are TRBV19 and TRBJ1-2, with D possibly TRBD1 on 5 matching bases. Germline V gene data show CDR1 as LNHDA and CDR2 as SQIVND (reference sequence). There are 15 residues in the CDR3. With 5 bases removed from V and 4 bases from J, the gap between germline ends came to 17 bases. The CDR3 protein is CASSPSQGVVYGYTF. The CDR3 region has the DNA TGTGCCAGTAGTCCCAGCCAAGGGGTCGTCTATGGCTACACCTTC. Filled out from reference TRBV19 and TRBJ1-2, the complete variable domain reads DGGITQSPKYLFRKEGQNVTLSCEQNLNHDAMYWYRQDPGQGLRLIYYSQIVNDFQKGDIAEGYSVSREKKESFPLTVTSAQKNPTAFYLCASSPSQGVVYGYTFGSGTRLTVV.

V and J are TRBV13 and TRBJ2-3; 10 bases are shared with TRBD2. The CDR3 consists of 18 residues. CDR1 and CDR2 (germline): PRHDT, FYEKMQ (reference sequence). V lost 5 bases and J lost 0; bases outside the gene matches: 11. The CDR3 loop is CASSLTGLARLSTDTQYF. In DNA form, the CDR3 reads TGTGCCAGCAGCCTGACGGGACTAGCGAGACTTAGCACAGATACGCAGTATTTT.

With respect to this clone: The same CDR3 also results from other DNA sequences found in this sample. The chain combines TRBV7-9 with TRBJ1-1; D remains ambiguous. In germline, CDR1 is SEHNR, CDR2 FQNEAQ (reference sequence). The germline V and J ends were trimmed by 1 base and 6 bases, with 6 bases remaining between them. The CDR3 has 12 residues. CDR3 bases: TGTGCCAGCAGCTTAGAGGGATCTGAAGCTTTCTTT. It yields the protein CASSLEGSEAFF.

The chain has TRBV3-1 (or the pseudogene TRBV3-2) and TRBJ2-3, with no clear D. V was clipped by 0 bases and J by 2 bases, with 9 bases between them. There are 15 residues in the CDR3. Germline V CDR1 and CDR2: LGHDT, YNNKEL (reference sequence). Here the CDR3 reads CASSQDPGFTDTQYF. The CDR3 DNA is TGTGCCAGCAGCCAAGATCCGGGTTTCACAGATACGCAGTATTTT.

This chain uses TRBV27 with TRBJ2-7; 9 nucleotides line up with TRBD1. The V and J ends lost 8 bases and 6 bases, in that order; junction bases with no gene match: 5. Looked up from germline, CDR1 is MNHEY and CDR2 is SMNVEV (reference sequence). The CDR3 runs to 12 residues. CDR3 loop: CASGTGGAEQYF. CDR3 sequence (DNA): TGTGCCAGCGGTACAGGGGGCGCCGAGCAGTACTTC.

The CDR3 is CASSLDPRGVYNEQFF. The CDR3 DNA reads as TGTGCCAGCAGCTTAGATCCCAGGGGGGTCTACAATGAGCAGTTCTTC. V is TRBV11-3 and J is TRBJ2-1, with D possibly being TRBD1 (7 bases). Germline values: CDR1 SGHNT, CDR2 YENEEA. CDR3 size: 16 residues. Trimming took 0 bases from V and 3 from J, leaving 12 bases between them.

The chain uses TRBV9 and TRBJ2-3; TRBD2 matches 14 bases. The trim removed 1 base at V and 4 bases at J, leaving 5 bases unmatched. This CDR3 region has 17 residues. Germline CDR1 and CDR2: SGDLS and YYNGEE. This CDR3 is CASSVPTSGGAADTQYF. The DNA of the CDR3 is TGTGCCAGCAGCGTACCGACTAGCGGGGGGGCCGCAGATACGCAGTATTTT.

The genes are TRBV29-1 and TRBJ2-5; 8 bases match TRBD1. Per germline, CDR1 SQVTM and CDR2 ANQGSEA. The CDR3 runs 17 residues. Trimming at V came to 0 bases and at J to 5 bases, leaving 14 bases not matched to a gene. DNA of the CDR3: TGCAGCGTTGAAGATCCGGTGATTGGACAGGGTCGGGAGACCCAGTACTTC. It specifies CSVEDPVIGQGRETQYF.

The chain couples TRBV6-6 to TRBJ2-3; D is ambiguous. Germline V CDR1 and CDR2: MNHNY, SVGAGI (reference sequence). Trimming took off 4 bases at V and 7 bases at J, with 9 bases between the two ends. The CDR3 is made up of 12 amino acids. CDR3 protein: CASSSHSNTQYF. The CDR3 DNA reads TGTGCCAGCAGTTCCCATTCAAATACGCAGTATTTT.

CDR3: CAWSVGFDEQYF. The DNA of the CDR3 is TGTGCCTGGAGTGTGGGGTTCGACGAGCAGTACTTC. The rearrangement uses TRBV30 and TRBJ2-7; unclear D gene. Germline V gene data show CDR1 as GTSNPN and CDR2 as SVGIG (reference sequence). The CDR3 is 12 amino acids. Trimming cost V 0 bases and J 5 bases, with 8 bases left between them.

This CDR3 is CASSLVSTTDTQYF. The CDR3 nucleotides read TGTGCCAGCAGCTTGGTTAGTACCACAGATACGCAGTATTTT. V gene TRBV5-4 combines with J gene TRBJ2-3; D unresolved. Per germline, CDR1 SGHNT and CDR2 YYREEE (reference sequence). The CDR3 is 14 amino acids. The V end lost 0 bases, the J end lost 2 bases, and 7 bases lay between the germline ends.